This record looks at one T cell receptor (beta chain) sequence and its context. The antigen remains unidentified. The data derive from a study of post-analysis software for immune sequencing data. Across the study: Relapsing-remitting, secondary progressive and progressive-relapsing forms of multiple sclerosis all featured among disease courses.

Study-wide results and caveats: Those samples that were prepared in the same batch co-clustered strongly by F measure. Roughly five TRBV segments were significantly more frequent in patients than in controls. TRBV5-6, TRBV5-1 and TRBV20-1 were among these segments. When compared against controls, multiple sclerosis patients showed significantly lower normalized Chao1 diversity.

Every TCR beta cDNA library bore unique molecular identifiers. There were about 1 to 10 million T cells, and around 460,000 cDNA molecules came from them. TCRdb called the PCR reads again in MiXCR, with one record for every CDR3 protein. The sample contains hundreds of thousands of distinct CDR3 sequences, 59% of which appear only once. The V gene lost 1 base and the J gene lost 5 bases, with 12 bases spanning the gap. CDR3 length: 15 amino acids. In germline, CDR1 is SGHDN, CDR2 FVKESK. The source material was blood. V usage is TRBV14 and J usage is TRBJ2-1; the D call may be TRBD1 or TRBD2 (6 bases each). This TCR was sampled from a girl aged 2-9 years with multiple sclerosis. CDR3 sequence (DNA): TGTGCCAGCAGCCAAGGCCAGGGGAGGAACAATGAGCAGTTCTTC. Translated, it gives CASSQGQGRNNEQFF.